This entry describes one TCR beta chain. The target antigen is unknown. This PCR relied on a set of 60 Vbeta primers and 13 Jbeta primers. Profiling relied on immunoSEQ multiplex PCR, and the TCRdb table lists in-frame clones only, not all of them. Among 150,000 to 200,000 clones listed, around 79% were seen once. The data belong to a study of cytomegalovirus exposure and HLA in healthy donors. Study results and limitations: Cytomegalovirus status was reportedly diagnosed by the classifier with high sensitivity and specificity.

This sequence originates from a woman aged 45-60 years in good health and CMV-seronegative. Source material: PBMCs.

CDR3 sequence: CAISESAQGAGEQFF. The CDR3 coding sequence is TGTGCCATCAGTGAGTCGGCGCAGGGGGCAGGTGAGCAGTTCTTC. The J gene is TRBJ2-1, the V gene TRBV10-3, with 8 bases fitting TRBD1. The CDR3 extends over 15 amino acids. V shed 0 bases, J shed 9 bases, and the junction held 7 bases outside the gene matches. Per the germline V gene, CDR1 is ENHRY and CDR2 is SYGVKD.